This T cell receptor beta chain was captured in a study of shared clonotypes between healthy human individuals. Turning to the study itself: Per donor, CD8 memory used one plate, CD8 naive used two, CD4 memory used three and CD4 naive used three. Study-wide points: Compared with clonotypes that all four donors shared, non-shared clonotypes had lower generation probabilities. It was the few donors that limited the genetic and exposure-history diversity represented.

Original analysis: Sequence data from immunoSEQ were junction-only and lacked quality scores; consequently, filtering differed. Data came from immunoSEQ multiplex PCR; TCRdb stores just in-frame clones and leaves some out. The DNA gave D and trimming, while V, J and clone size come from that table. The data show about 1,800,000 clones, with approximately 95% seen just once and roughly 1% held by the top ten. This clone was observed a single time. Its antigen is still unknown. The sample carries other DNA sequences with the same CDR3. Germline values: CDR1 SGHTA, CDR2 FQGNSA. This CDR3 spans 12 amino acids. The ends were cut back, 4 bases at V and 4 bases at J, with 8 bases in the middle. In the naive CD8 group, cells lacked CD45RO and were positively selected for CCR7, so terminally differentiated effector memory CD45RA+ cells were left out.

Sequenced: naive CD8+ T cells sorted from blood. The J gene is TRBJ2-7, the V gene TRBV7-2; either TRBD1 or TRBD2 may fit D (5 bases each). This sequence was found in a man between 18 and 35 years old in good health. CDR3 bases: TGTGCCAGCAGCTGGGGACCTTACGAGCAGTACTTC. Translated, it gives CASSWGPYEQYF.